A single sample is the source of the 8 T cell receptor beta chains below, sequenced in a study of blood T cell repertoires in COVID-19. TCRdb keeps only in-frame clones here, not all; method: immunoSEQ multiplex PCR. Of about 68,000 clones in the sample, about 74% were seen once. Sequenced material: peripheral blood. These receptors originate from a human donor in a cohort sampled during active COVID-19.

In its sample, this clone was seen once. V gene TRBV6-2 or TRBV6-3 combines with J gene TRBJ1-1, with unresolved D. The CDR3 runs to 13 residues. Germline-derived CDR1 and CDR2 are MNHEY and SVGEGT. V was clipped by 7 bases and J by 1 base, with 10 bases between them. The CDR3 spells CASTPVPNTEAFF. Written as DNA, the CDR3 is TGTGCCAGCACCCCCGTTCCGAACACTGAAGCTTTCTTT.

CDR3 in DNA: TGTGCCACCATACAACAGGGCCAAAGCTCTGGGGCCAACGTCCTGACTTTC. This sequence encodes CATIQQGQSSGANVLTF. V gene TRBV28 combines with J gene TRBJ2-6; D perhaps matches TRBD1 (6 bases). Germline lookup yields CDR1 MDHEN and CDR2 SYDVKM. V shed 10 bases and J shed 0 bases, with 19 bases lying between them. CDR3 size: 17 residues.

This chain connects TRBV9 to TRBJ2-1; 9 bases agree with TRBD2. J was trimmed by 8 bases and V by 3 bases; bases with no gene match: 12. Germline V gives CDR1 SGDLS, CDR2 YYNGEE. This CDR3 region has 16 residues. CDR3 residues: CASSGGTSPGADEQFF. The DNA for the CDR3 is TGTGCCAGCAGCGGGGGGACTAGCCCCGGGGCGGATGAGCAGTTCTTC. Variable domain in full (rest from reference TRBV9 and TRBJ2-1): DSGVTQTPKHLITATGQRVTLRCSPRSGDLSVYWYQQSLDQGLQFLIQYYNGEERAKGNILERFSAQQFPDLHSELNLSSLELGDSALYFCASSGGTSPGADEQFFGPGTRLTVL.

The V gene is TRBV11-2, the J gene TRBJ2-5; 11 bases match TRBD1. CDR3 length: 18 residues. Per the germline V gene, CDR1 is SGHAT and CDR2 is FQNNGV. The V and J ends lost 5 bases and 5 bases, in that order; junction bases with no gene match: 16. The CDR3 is CASSAQPQGQGGRETQYF. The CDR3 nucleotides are TGTGCCAGCAGCGCGCAACCCCAGGGACAGGGGGGGAGGGAGACCCAGTACTTC. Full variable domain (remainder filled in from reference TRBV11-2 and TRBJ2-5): EAGVAQSPRYKIIEKRQSVAFWCNPISGHATLYWYQQILGQGPKLLIQFQNNGVVDDSQLPKDRFSAERLKGVDSTLKIQPAKLEDSAVYLCASSAQPQGQGGRETQYFGPGTRLLVL.

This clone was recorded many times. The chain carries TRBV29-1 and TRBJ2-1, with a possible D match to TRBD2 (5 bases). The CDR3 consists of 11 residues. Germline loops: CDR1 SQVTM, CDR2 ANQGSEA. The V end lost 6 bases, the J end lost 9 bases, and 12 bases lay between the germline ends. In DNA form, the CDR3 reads TGCAGCGTCCCACTAGTTGCTGAGCAGTTCTTC. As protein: CSVPLVAEQFF.

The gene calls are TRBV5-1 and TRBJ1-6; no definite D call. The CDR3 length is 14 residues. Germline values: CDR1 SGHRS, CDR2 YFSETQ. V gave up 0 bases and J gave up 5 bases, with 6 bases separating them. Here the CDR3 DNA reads TGCGCCAGCAGCTTGGTGGCAGATAATTCACCCCTCCACTTT. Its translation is CASSLVADNSPLHF.

The CDR3 region has the DNA TGTGCCAGTACGCAAACAGGGACAGGCGCGAACACCGGGGAGCTGTTTTTT. This encodes CASTQTGTGANTGELFF. The genes are TRBV25-1 and TRBJ2-2, with 8 bases aligning to TRBD1. Germline V lookup: CDR1 MGHDK, CDR2 SYGVNS. The CDR3 has 17 amino acids. Trimming removed 9 bases from V and 0 bases from J; junction bases left unmatched: 12.

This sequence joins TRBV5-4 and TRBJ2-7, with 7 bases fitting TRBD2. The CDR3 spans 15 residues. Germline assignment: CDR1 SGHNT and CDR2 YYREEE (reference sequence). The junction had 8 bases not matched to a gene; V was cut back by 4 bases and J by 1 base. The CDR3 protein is CASSPGGAGSYEQYF. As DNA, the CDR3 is TGTGCCAGCAGCCCCGGGGGAGCGGGGTCCTACGAGCAGTACTTC.